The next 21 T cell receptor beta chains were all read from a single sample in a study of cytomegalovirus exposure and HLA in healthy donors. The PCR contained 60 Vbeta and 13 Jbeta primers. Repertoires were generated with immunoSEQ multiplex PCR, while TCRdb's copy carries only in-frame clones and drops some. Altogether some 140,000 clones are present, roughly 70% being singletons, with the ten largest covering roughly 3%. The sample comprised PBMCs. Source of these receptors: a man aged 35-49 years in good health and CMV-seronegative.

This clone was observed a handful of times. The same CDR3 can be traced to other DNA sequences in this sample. Here the CDR3 reads CASSLGLASYEQYF. In DNA form, the CDR3 reads TGTGCCAGCAGCTTAGGGCTAGCGTCCTACGAGCAGTACTTC. J is TRBJ2-7 and V is TRBV7-9; D perhaps matches TRBD2 (6 bases). Trimming pared 1 base from V and 1 base from J, leaving 8 bases between. This CDR3 is 14 amino acids long. Germline V gene sequence: CDR1 SEHNR, CDR2 FQNEAQ (reference sequence).

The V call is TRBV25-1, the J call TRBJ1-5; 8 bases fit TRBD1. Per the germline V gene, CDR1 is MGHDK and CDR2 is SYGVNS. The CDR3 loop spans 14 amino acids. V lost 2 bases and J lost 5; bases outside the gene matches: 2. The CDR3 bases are TGTGCCAGCAGTGAAGGACAGGGTCATCAGCCCCAGCATTTT. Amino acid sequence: CASSEGQGHQPQHF.

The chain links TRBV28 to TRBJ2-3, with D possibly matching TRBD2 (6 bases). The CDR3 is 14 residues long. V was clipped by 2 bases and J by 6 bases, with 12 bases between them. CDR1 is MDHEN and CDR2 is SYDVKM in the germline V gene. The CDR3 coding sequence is TGTGCCAGCAGTTTAGGCGGGGCCGGGGATACGCAGTATTTT. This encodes CASSLGGAGDTQYF.

The CDR3 region is CASRGAYNEQFF. The DNA of the CDR3 is TGTGCCAGCAGGGGCGCCTACAATGAGCAGTTCTTC. The genes are TRBV27 and TRBJ2-1; D remains unclear. This CDR3 region has 12 residues. The V and J ends lost 6 bases and 2 bases respectively, with 5 bases between them. CDR1 is MNHEY, CDR2 SMNVEV, per germline (reference sequence).

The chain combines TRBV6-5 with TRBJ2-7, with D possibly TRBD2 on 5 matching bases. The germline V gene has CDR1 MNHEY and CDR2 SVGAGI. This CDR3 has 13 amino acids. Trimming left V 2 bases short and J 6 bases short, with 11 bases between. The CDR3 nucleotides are TGTGCCAGCAGTTACGTTGGGAGTTCCGAGCAGTACTTC. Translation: CASSYVGSSEQYF.

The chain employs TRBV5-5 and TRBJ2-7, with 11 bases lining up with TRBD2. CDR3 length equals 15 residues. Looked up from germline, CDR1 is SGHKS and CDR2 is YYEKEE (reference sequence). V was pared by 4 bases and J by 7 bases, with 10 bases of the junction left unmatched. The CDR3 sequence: CASSPLAGGVGEQYF. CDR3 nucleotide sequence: TGTGCCAGCAGCCCATTAGCGGGAGGGGTGGGGGAGCAGTACTTC. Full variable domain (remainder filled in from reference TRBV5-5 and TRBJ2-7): DAGVTQSPTHLIKTRGQQVTLRCSPISGHKSVSWYQQVLGQGPQFIFQYYEKEERGRGNFPDRFSARQFPNYSSELNVNALLLGDSALYLCASSPLAGGVGEQYFGPGTRLTVT.

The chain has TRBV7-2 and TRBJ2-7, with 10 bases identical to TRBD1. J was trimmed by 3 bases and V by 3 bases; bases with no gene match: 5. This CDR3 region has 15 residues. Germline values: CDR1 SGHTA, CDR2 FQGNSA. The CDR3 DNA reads TGTGCCAGCAGCTTTGAGACAGGGGGCCTCTACGAGCAGTACTTC. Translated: CASSFETGGLYEQYF.

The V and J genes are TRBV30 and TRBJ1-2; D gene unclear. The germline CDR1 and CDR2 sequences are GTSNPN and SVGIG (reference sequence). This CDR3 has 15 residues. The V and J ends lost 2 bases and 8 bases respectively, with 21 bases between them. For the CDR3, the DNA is TGTGCCTGGAGTCCCTCTCCGACTATTAGCAGAGGCTACACCTTC. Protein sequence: CAWSPSPTISRGYTF. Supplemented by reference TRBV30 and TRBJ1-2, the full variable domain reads SQTIHQWPATLVQPVGSPLSLECTVEGTSNPNLYWYRQAAGRGLQLLFYSVGIGQISSEVPQNLSASRPQDRQFILSSKKLLLSDSGFYLCAWSPSPTISRGYTFGSGTRLTVV.

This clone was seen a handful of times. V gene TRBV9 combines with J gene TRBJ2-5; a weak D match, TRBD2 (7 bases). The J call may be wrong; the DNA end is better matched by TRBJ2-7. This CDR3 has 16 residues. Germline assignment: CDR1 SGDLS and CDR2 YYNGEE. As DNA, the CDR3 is TGTGCCAGCAGCCGCTCATCGGGGGGCTGGACCTACGAGCAGTACTTC. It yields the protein CASSRSSGGWTYEQYF.

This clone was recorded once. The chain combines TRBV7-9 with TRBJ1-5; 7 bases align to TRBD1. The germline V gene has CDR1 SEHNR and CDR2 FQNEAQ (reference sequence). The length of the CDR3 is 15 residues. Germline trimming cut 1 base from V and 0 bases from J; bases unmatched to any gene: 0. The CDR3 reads CASSLGQGSNQPQHF. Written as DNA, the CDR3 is TGTGCCAGCAGCTTAGGACAGGGTAGCAATCAGCCCCAGCATTTT.

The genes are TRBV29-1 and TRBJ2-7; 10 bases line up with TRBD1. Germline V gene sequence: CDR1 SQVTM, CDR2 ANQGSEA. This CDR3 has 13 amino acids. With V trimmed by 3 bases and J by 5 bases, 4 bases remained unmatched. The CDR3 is CSVEGQGINEQYF. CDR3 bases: TGCAGCGTTGAGGGACAGGGGATCAACGAGCAGTACTTC.

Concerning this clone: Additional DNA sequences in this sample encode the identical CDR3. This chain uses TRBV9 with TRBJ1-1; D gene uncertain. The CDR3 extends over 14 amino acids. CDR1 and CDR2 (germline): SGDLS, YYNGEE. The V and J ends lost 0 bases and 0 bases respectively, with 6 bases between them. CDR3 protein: CASSVGQMNTEAFF. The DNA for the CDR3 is TGTGCCAGCAGCGTAGGGCAGATGAACACTGAAGCTTTCTTT.

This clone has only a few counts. The CDR3 loop is CAWKDRGHEKLFF. The CDR3 DNA sequence: TGTGCCTGGAAGGACAGGGGGCATGAAAAACTGTTTTTT. The V gene is TRBV30, the J gene TRBJ1-4, with TRBD1 identical over 11 bases. The V segment lost 4 bases and the J segment 6 bases; nucleotides outside the gene matches: 1. Germline V gene sequence: CDR1 GTSNPN, CDR2 SVGIG (reference sequence). CDR3 length: 13 amino acids.

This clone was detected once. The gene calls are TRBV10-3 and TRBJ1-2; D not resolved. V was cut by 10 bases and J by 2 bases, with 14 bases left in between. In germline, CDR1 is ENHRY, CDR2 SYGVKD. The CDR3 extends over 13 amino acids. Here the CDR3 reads CATISRANYGYTF. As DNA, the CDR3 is TGTGCCACCATATCGCGGGCGAACTATGGCTACACCTTC.

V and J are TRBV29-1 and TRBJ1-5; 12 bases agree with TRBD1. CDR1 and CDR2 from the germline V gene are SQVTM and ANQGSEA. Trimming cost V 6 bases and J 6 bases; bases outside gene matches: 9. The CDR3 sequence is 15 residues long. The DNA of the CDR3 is TGCAGCGTGTGTCAGGGACAGGGGGCCGGTCAGCCCCAGCATTTT. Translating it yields CSVCQGQGAGQPQHF.

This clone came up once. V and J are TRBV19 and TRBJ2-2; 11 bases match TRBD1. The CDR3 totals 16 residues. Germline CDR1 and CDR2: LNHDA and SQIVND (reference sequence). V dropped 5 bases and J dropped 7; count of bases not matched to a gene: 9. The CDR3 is CASSAPGTGGNGELFF. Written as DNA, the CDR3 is TGTGCCAGTAGTGCTCCCGGGACAGGGGGAAACGGGGAGCTGTTTTTT.

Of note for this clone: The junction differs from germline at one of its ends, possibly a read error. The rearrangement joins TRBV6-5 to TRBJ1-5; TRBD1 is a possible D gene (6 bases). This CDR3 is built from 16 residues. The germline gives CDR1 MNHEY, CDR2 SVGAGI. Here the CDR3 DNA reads TGTGCCAGCAGCTACTTTCAGGGGAACAGCAATCAGCCCCAGCATTTT. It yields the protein CASSYFQGNSNQPQHF.

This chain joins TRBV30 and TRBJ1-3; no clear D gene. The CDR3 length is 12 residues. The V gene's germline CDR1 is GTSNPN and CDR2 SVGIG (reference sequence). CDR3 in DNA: TGTGCTTCAACCAGCTCTGGAAACACCATATATTTT. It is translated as CASTSSGNTIYF.

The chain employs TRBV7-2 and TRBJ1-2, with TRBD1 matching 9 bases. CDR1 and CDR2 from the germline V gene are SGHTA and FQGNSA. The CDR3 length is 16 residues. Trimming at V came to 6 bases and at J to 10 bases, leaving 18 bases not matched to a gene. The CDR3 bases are TGTGCCAGCAGTCGTATTCCGATTATGGACAGGGGACACTACACCTTC. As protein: CASSRIPIMDRGHYTF.

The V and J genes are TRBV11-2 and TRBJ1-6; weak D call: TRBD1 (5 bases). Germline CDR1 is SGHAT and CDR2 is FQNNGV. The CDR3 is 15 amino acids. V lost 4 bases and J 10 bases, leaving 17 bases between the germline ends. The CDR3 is CASSSPAGGQSPLHF. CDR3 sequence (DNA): TGTGCCAGCAGCTCTCCGGCAGGTGGACAATCACCCCTCCACTTT.

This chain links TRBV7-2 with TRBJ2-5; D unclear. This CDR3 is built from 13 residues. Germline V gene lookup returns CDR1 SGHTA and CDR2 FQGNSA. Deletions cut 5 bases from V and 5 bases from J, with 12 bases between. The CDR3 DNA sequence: TGTGCCAGCAGCCCGGGTTATCGGGAGACCCAGTACTTC. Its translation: CASSPGYRETQYF.